Below are 11 T cell receptor beta chains sequenced from a single sample in a study of beta chain features in type 1 diabetes. The entirety of the isolated RNA underwent reverse transcription, so expressed TCRB transcripts were sequenced. Profiling relied on immunoSEQ multiplex PCR, and the TCRdb table lists in-frame clones only, not all of them. The sample has roughly 120,000 clones; approximately 37% are singletons. Sequenced input: stem cell memory CD4+ T cells from blood. The receptors were sampled from a woman in her late teens or twenties in good health.

About this clone itself: A read error may produce the germline difference seen at one junction end. The sample carries other DNA sequences with the same CDR3. V usage is TRBV15 and J usage is TRBJ1-1, with unresolved D. The CDR3 covers 12 residues. Germline CDR1 reads LNHNV; CDR2 reads YYDKDF (reference sequence). CDR3 in amino acids: CATSRRSTEAFF. The CDR3 DNA reads as TGTGCCACCAGCAGACGGAGCACTGAAGCTTTTTTT.

This clone was seen a single time. The rearrangement uses TRBV5-6 and TRBJ2-7; maybe TRBD2 (6 bases). This CDR3 has 15 residues. V lost 0 bases and J 0 bases, leaving 10 bases between the germline ends. Germline CDR1 SGHDT, CDR2 YYEEEE. The CDR3 DNA reads TGTGCCAGCAGCTTGGGCGGGATATACTCCTACGAGCAGTACTTC. Protein sequence: CASSLGGIYSYEQYF.

The rearrangement joins TRBV7-2 to TRBJ2-7; 11 bases are shared with TRBD2. V shed 1 base, J shed 6 bases, and the junction held 5 bases outside the gene matches. CDR3 length equals 15 residues. In germline, CDR1 is SGHTA, CDR2 FQGNSA. CDR3 in DNA: TGTGCCAGCAGCTTAGGCCTAGCGGGAGGTGGCGAGCAGTACTTC. It translates to CASSLGLAGGGEQYF.

This clone occurred a few times. V gene TRBV15 combines with J gene TRBJ2-7; 8 bases map to TRBD1. This CDR3 comprises 14 residues. V was pared by 1 base and J by 4 bases, with 3 bases of the junction left unmatched. Germline V CDR1 and CDR2: LNHNV, YYDKDF (reference sequence). The CDR3 sequence is CATSRGQGRYEQYF. CDR3 nucleotides: TGTGCCACCAGCAGAGGACAGGGGAGGTACGAGCAGTACTTC. Looking up the rest from reference TRBV15 and TRBJ2-7 gives the full variable domain: DAMVIQNPRYQVTQFGKPVTLSCSQTLNHNVMYWYQQKSSQAPKLLFHYYDKDFNNEADTPDNFQSRRPNTSFCFLDIRSPGLGDTAMYLCATSRGQGRYEQYFGPGTRLTVT.

The CDR3 coding sequence is TGTGCCAGTAGTCCCGGGGGGTACCAAGAGACCCAGTACTTC. The encoded protein is CASSPGGYQETQYF. V usage is TRBV19 and J usage is TRBJ2-5; TRBD2 matches 7 bases. The CDR3 runs 14 residues. V lost 5 bases and J lost 0; bases outside the gene matches: 3. Germline V lookup: CDR1 LNHDA, CDR2 SQIVND (reference sequence).

This chain uses TRBV28 with TRBJ2-7; 8 bases are a match to TRBD1. CDR1 is MDHEN, CDR2 SYDVKM, per germline. There are 14 residues in the CDR3. J was trimmed by 2 bases and V by 4 bases; bases with no gene match: 4. The CDR3 region is CASSSGQGTYEQYF. CDR3 DNA sequence: TGTGCCAGCAGTTCAGGACAGGGAACCTACGAGCAGTACTTC. Based on the CDR3 plus reference TRBV28 and TRBJ2-7, the full variable domain is DVKVTQSSRYLVKRTGEKVFLECVQDMDHENMFWYRQDPGLGLRLIYFSYDVKMKEKGDIPEGYSVSREKKERFSLILESASTNQTSMYLCASSSGQGTYEQYFGPGTRLTVT.

V usage is TRBV2 and J usage is TRBJ1-5; TRBD1 matches 11 bases. The germline V gene encodes CDR1 SNHLY and CDR2 FYNNEI. This CDR3 region has 15 residues. The V and J ends lost 3 bases and 4 bases, in that order; junction bases with no gene match: 2. CDR3: CASSEDRGRNQPQHF. In DNA form, the CDR3 reads TGTGCCAGCAGTGAGGACAGGGGGCGGAATCAGCCCCAGCATTTT.

The CDR3 region is CASSDRGRTYEQYF. The CDR3 nucleotides read TGCGCCAGCAGCGACAGGGGGCGAACCTACGAGCAGTACTTC. The V and J genes are TRBV5-1 and TRBJ2-7; 10 bases line up with TRBD1. V lost 4 bases to trimming and J lost 2 bases; unmatched junction nucleotides: 3. CDR3 length: 14 residues. Germline V gene lookup returns CDR1 SGHRS and CDR2 YFSETQ. Looking up the rest from reference TRBV5-1 and TRBJ2-7 gives the full variable domain: KAGVTQTPRYLIKTRGQQVTLSCSPISGHRSVSWYQQTPGQGLQFLFEYFSETQRNKGNFPGRFSGRQFSNSRSEMNVSTLELGDSALYLCASSDRGRTYEQYFGPGTRLTVT.

This clone has only a few counts. The V and J genes are TRBV4-1 and TRBJ1-5; D is perhaps TRBD1 (6 bases). Germline V gene sequence: CDR1 MGHRA, CDR2 YSYEKL. Trimming took 1 base from V and 0 from J, leaving 7 bases between them. The CDR3 covers 15 residues. The CDR3 DNA reads TGCGCCAGCAGCCAAGGGACAGTTAGCAATCAGCCCCAGCATTTT. The encoded protein is CASSQGTVSNQPQHF.

The V and J genes are TRBV7-9 and TRBJ2-1; 8 bases fit TRBD2. The CDR3 covers 14 residues. CDR1 is SEHNR and CDR2 is FQNEAQ in the germline V gene (reference sequence). The junction had 5 bases not matched to a gene; V was cut back by 2 bases and J by 8 bases. The CDR3 DNA follows: TGTGCCAGCAGCTTAAACGGGAGGGCCCATGAGCAGTTCTTC. This gives the protein CASSLNGRAHEQFF. Full variable domain (outside the CDR3, taken from reference TRBV7-9 and TRBJ2-1): DTGVSQNPRHKITKRGQNVTFRCDPISEHNRLYWYRQTLGQGPEFLTYFQNEAQLEKSRLLSDRFSAERPKGSFSTLEIQRTEQGDSAMYLCASSLNGRAHEQFFGPGTRLTVL.

J is TRBJ1-2 and V is TRBV27; 8 bases map to TRBD1. CDR1 and CDR2 (germline): MNHEY, SMNVEV (reference sequence). This CDR3 is 15 amino acids long. The V and J ends lost 6 bases and 5 bases, in that order; junction bases with no gene match: 11. CDR3 residues: CASRGGQGREYGYTF. As DNA, the CDR3 is TGTGCCAGCAGGGGAGGACAGGGTAGAGAATATGGCTACACCTTC.